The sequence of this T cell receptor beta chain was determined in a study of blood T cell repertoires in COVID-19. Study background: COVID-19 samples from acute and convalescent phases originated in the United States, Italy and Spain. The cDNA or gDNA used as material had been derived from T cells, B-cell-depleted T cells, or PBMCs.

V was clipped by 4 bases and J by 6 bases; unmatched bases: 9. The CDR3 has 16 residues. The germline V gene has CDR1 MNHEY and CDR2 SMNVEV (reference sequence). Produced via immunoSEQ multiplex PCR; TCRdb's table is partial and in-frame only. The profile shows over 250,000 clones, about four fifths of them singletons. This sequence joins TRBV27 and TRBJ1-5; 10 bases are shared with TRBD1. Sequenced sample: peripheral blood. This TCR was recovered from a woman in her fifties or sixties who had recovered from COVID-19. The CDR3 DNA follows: TGTGCCAGCAGTTCCCTGGACAGGGGGATCCGTCAGCCCCAGCATTTT. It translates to CASSSLDRGIRQPQHF.